What follows are 19 T cell receptor beta chains derived from one specimen sequenced in a study of blood T cell repertoires in COVID-19. Sequenced by immunoSEQ multiplex PCR; TCRdb stores in-frame clones only, minus some. Of approximately 360,000 clones in the sample, around four fifths were seen once. The sample consisted of PBMCs or T cells enriched from blood (not recorded which). These receptors were obtained from a woman between 50 and 59 years old who had recovered from COVID-19.

The V gene is TRBV6-1, the J gene TRBJ2-7, with no clear D. The germline V gene encodes CDR1 MNHNS and CDR2 SASEGT. The CDR3 totals 16 residues. V was trimmed by 3 bases and J by 2 bases, leaving 17 bases between them. Written as DNA, the CDR3 is TGTGCCAGCAGTGACGCTCCGGTTGGTTCGGCCTACGAGCAGTACTTC. It codes for CASSDAPVGSAYEQYF.

The rearrangement uses TRBV6-5 and TRBJ1-5; tentatively, D is TRBD1 (6 bases). V was shortened by 7 bases and J by 4 bases, with 14 bases between the two germline ends. The CDR3 covers 14 residues. Per the germline V gene, CDR1 is MNHEY and CDR2 is SVGAGI. The CDR3 DNA reads as TGTGCCAGCATGCCTACAGGGATAAATCAGCCCCAGCATTTT. Translated, it gives CASMPTGINQPQHF.

This chain uses TRBV27 with TRBJ1-1; D is perhaps TRBD1 (6 bases). CDR3 length equals 18 residues. The germline CDR1 and CDR2 sequences are MNHEY and SMNVEV (reference sequence). The V and J ends lost 4 bases and 0 bases respectively, with 21 bases between them. CDR3 sequence reads: CASSSLDSLRGMNTEAFF. CDR3 sequence (DNA): TGTGCCAGCAGTTCCTTGGACAGCCTTAGGGGGATGAACACTGAAGCTTTCTTT.

The chain joins TRBV6-5 to TRBJ1-1; 9 bases are shared with TRBD1. This CDR3 region has 14 residues. The J segment lost 5 bases and the V segment lost 7 bases, leaving 8 bases of the junction unmatched. The germline V gene encodes CDR1 MNHEY and CDR2 SVGAGI. The CDR3: CASTETGGSTEAFF. For the CDR3, the DNA is TGTGCCAGCACCGAAACAGGGGGCTCAACTGAAGCTTTCTTT.

There are a few counts of this clone. J is TRBJ1-5 and V is TRBV25-1; D gene uncertain. CDR1 and CDR2 from the germline V gene are MGHDK and SYGVNS. CDR3 size: 15 residues. The V end lost 5 bases, the J end lost 3 bases, and 14 bases lay between the germline ends. The CDR3 sequence: CASSYVSGPNQPQHF. CDR3 nucleotide sequence: TGTGCCAGCAGTTACGTATCTGGCCCCAATCAGCCCCAGCATTTT.

The sample holds a few counts of this clone. The gene calls are TRBV19 and TRBJ1-1; TRBD1 matches at 9 bases. V was pared by 6 bases and J by 5 bases, with 4 bases of the junction left unmatched. The CDR3 length is 13 residues. Germline CDR1 LNHDA, CDR2 SQIVND (reference sequence). The CDR3 sequence: CASRGTGTTEAFF. Here the CDR3 DNA reads TGTGCCAGTAGAGGGACAGGGACGACTGAAGCTTTCTTT. Using reference TRBV19 and TRBJ1-1 for the parts outside the CDR3, the full variable domain is DGGITQSPKYLFRKEGQNVTLSCEQNLNHDAMYWYRQDPGQGLRLIYYSQIVNDFQKGDIAEGYSVSREKKESFPLTVTSAQKNPTAFYLCASRGTGTTEAFFGQGTRLTVV.

This clone appeared a few times. This sequence joins TRBV5-6 and TRBJ2-5; TRBD2 is a possible D gene (5 bases). Trimming removed 2 bases from V and 5 bases from J, with 13 bases in between. The CDR3 runs 14 residues. Germline values: CDR1 SGHDT, CDR2 YYEEEE. The CDR3 nucleotides read TGTGCCAGCAGCTTTAGAGGGATGGGGGAGACCCAGTACTTC. Its translation is CASSFRGMGETQYF.

CDR3 nucleotides: TGTGCCTGGAGTGCGACAGGGGATGGCTACACCTTC. Protein sequence: CAWSATGDGYTF. The chain has TRBV30 and TRBJ1-2; TRBD1 matches at 8 bases. Per the germline V gene, CDR1 is GTSNPN and CDR2 is SVGIG (reference sequence). The CDR3 contains 12 residues. Trimming took 1 base from V and 6 from J; bases not matched to a gene: 1.

This clone was picked up a small number of times. The gene calls are TRBV20-1 and TRBJ2-3, with D maybe TRBD2 (5 bases). Germline V gene lookup returns CDR1 DFQATT and CDR2 SNEGSKA (reference sequence). Trimming pared 3 bases from V and 4 bases from J, leaving 11 bases between. This CDR3 comprises 13 residues. CDR3 sequence: CSASGTRPDTQYF. In DNA form, the CDR3 reads TGCAGTGCTAGTGGAACTAGACCAGATACGCAGTATTTT.

J is TRBJ1-2 and V is TRBV2; the match to TRBD1 covers 8 bases. The ends lost 4 bases at V and 8 bases at J; junction bases unmatched: 6. Germline lookup yields CDR1 SNHLY and CDR2 FYNNEI. The CDR3 totals 13 residues. The CDR3 sequence: CASSGQGFSGYTF. The CDR3 nucleotides are TGTGCCAGCAGTGGACAGGGGTTTAGCGGCTACACCTTC.

This chain joins TRBV14 and TRBJ2-3, with 9 positions matching TRBD2. V shed 4 bases and J 2 bases; nucleotides not matched to a gene: 10. The CDR3 totals 17 residues. The germline gives CDR1 SGHDN, CDR2 FVKESK. The CDR3 region is CASSLSILAGITDTQYF. For the CDR3, the DNA is TGTGCCAGCAGCCTCTCAATCCTAGCGGGAATCACAGATACGCAGTATTTT. The full variable domain, with the rest looked up from reference TRBV14 and TRBJ2-3, is EAGVTQFPSHSVIEKGQTVTLRCDPISGHDNLYWYRRVMGKEIKFLLHFVKESKQDESGMPNNRFLAERTGGTYSTLKVQPAELEDSGVYFCASSLSILAGITDTQYFGPGTRLTVL.

This chain connects TRBV30 to TRBJ1-4; possibly TRBD1 for D (6 bases). V was pared by 5 bases and J by 11 bases, with 15 bases between. CDR3 length equals 12 residues. Germline lookup yields CDR1 GTSNPN and CDR2 SVGIG (reference sequence). CDR3: CAWAAQGDKLFF. Here the CDR3 DNA reads TGTGCCTGGGCGGCACAGGGAGACAAACTGTTTTTT.

The chain has TRBV7-8 and TRBJ1-4, with 7 bases matching TRBD1. V gave up 3 bases and J gave up 7 bases; unmatched junction bases: 11. Germline CDR1 reads SGHVS; CDR2 reads FQNEAQ. The CDR3 is 16 residues long. The CDR3: CASSFATGRLSEKLFF. As DNA, the CDR3 is TGTGCCAGCAGCTTTGCGACAGGGAGGTTATCTGAAAAACTGTTTTTT. The full variable domain, completed using reference TRBV7-8 and TRBJ1-4, is GAGVSQSPRYKVAKRGQDVALRCDPISGHVSLFWYQQALGQGPEFLTYFQNEAQLDKSGLPSDRFFAERPEGSVSTLKIQRTQQEDSAVYLCASSFATGRLSEKLFFGSGTQLSVL.

This rearrangement joins TRBV28 to TRBJ2-7; D perhaps matches TRBD2 (6 bases). V lost 2 bases and J 6 bases, leaving 20 bases between the germline ends. The length of the CDR3 is 16 residues. Per germline, CDR1 MDHEN and CDR2 SYDVKM. CDR3 in DNA: TGTGCCAGCAGTTTACTCCCGGGGGACCATAGAAGCGAGCAGTACTTC. This codes for CASSLLPGDHRSEQYF. Variable domain in full (rest from reference TRBV28 and TRBJ2-7): DVKVTQSSRYLVKRTGEKVFLECVQDMDHENMFWYRQDPGLGLRLIYFSYDVKMKEKGDIPEGYSVSREKKERFSLILESASTNQTSMYLCASSLLPGDHRSEQYFGPGTRLTVT.

This chain links TRBV19 with TRBJ1-1; weak D call: TRBD1 (5 bases). The germline gives CDR1 LNHDA, CDR2 SQIVND (reference sequence). The CDR3 covers 12 residues. V lost 9 bases and J 0 bases, leaving 8 bases between the germline ends. The CDR3 is CASRQMNTEAFF. CDR3 nucleotide sequence: TGTGCCAGCAGACAGATGAACACTGAAGCTTTCTTT.

The chain recombines TRBV5-6 with TRBJ1-1; D is undetermined. Germline V lookup: CDR1 SGHDT, CDR2 YYEEEE. The CDR3 consists of 14 residues. The ends were cut back, 4 bases at V and 5 bases at J, with 15 bases in the middle. CDR3 sequence (DNA): TGTGCCAGCAGCGGATACGGATGGGAGACTGAAGCTTTCTTT. Translated, it gives CASSGYGWETEAFF.

Here the CDR3 DNA reads TGTGCCAGCAGTTTGCGGGAGGCCCAATGGGAGCAGTACTTC. Residues: CASSLREAQWEQYF. This rearrangement joins TRBV28 to TRBJ2-7; TRBD2 agrees at 8 bases. Per the germline V gene, CDR1 is MDHEN and CDR2 is SYDVKM. There are 14 residues in the CDR3. After removal of 3 bases from V and 7 bases from J, the junction contained 8 bases not matched to a gene.

The chain joins TRBV5-1 to TRBJ1-1; perhaps TRBD1 as D (6 bases). Germline CDR1 reads SGHRS; CDR2 reads YFSETQ. The V end was cut by 3 bases, the J end by 3 bases, with 6 bases between. The CDR3 runs to 12 residues. The CDR3 region is CASSSGDTEAFF. In DNA form, the CDR3 reads TGCGCCAGCAGCTCAGGGGACACTGAAGCTTTCTTT.

This clone was counted between two and nine times. The V call is TRBV6-5, the J call TRBJ1-1; TRBD1 agrees at 7 bases. V gave up 7 bases and J gave up 7 bases; unmatched junction bases: 9. The CDR3 spans 13 residues. Germline-derived CDR1 and CDR2 are MNHEY and SVGAGI. CDR3 sequence: CASIQTGTYEAFF. Here the CDR3 DNA reads TGTGCCAGCATCCAGACAGGGACCTATGAAGCTTTCTTT.